What follows are 24 T cell receptor beta chains derived from one specimen sequenced in a study of CD8+ T cells in alopecia areata. The authors extracted RNA and reverse transcribed it into cDNA as the sequencing template. TCRdb keeps only in-frame clones here, not all; method: immunoSEQ multiplex PCR. The profile shows 110,000 to 150,000 clones, about 60% of them singletons. Here the sequenced sample was CD4+ T cells sorted from blood, taken at week 0. All receptors come from a human donor with alopecia areata.

This clone showed up just a few times. The V gene is TRBV27, the J gene TRBJ2-5, with 9 bases aligning to TRBD1. Germline-derived CDR1 and CDR2 are MNHEY and SMNVEV (reference sequence). This CDR3 has 15 amino acids. With V trimmed by 3 bases and J by 2 bases, 4 bases remained unmatched. CDR3 residues: CASSLDDRGQETQYF. CDR3 nucleotides: TGTGCCAGCAGTTTGGATGACAGGGGGCAAGAGACCCAGTACTTC.

The chain uses TRBV30 and TRBJ2-1; possibly TRBD1 for D (6 bases). Trimming pared 0 bases from V and 12 bases from J, leaving 15 bases between. The CDR3 totals 13 residues. In germline, CDR1 is GTSNPN, CDR2 SVGIG (reference sequence). The CDR3: CAWSVQGSGLQFF. The CDR3 nucleotides are TGTGCCTGGAGTGTACAGGGAAGTGGTCTGCAGTTCTTC.

This clone has just a few counts. V gene TRBV5-8 combines with J gene TRBJ2-7; tentatively, D is TRBD1 or TRBD2 (5 bases each). CDR3 length equals 14 residues. Trimming pared 5 bases from V and 2 bases from J, leaving 14 bases between. CDR1 SGHTS and CDR2 YDEGEE come from the germline V gene. CDR3 protein: CASRTRRGAYEQYF. For the CDR3, the DNA is TGTGCCAGCAGGACTCGACGGGGCGCCTACGAGCAGTACTTC.

This chain uses TRBV29-1 with TRBJ2-1; TRBD2 might be the D (5 bases). The CDR3 spans 13 residues. Trimming took off 4 bases at V and 4 bases at J, with 11 bases between the two ends. The germline V gene encodes CDR1 SQVTM and CDR2 ANQGSEA. The CDR3 sequence: CSVARDQYNEQFF. The CDR3 nucleotides read TGCAGCGTTGCACGGGATCAGTACAATGAGCAGTTCTTC.

This clone was seen only a few times. This chain connects TRBV15 to TRBJ2-3; D is unresolved. This CDR3 contains 17 residues. Germline CDR1 reads LNHNV; CDR2 reads YYDKDF (reference sequence). V gave up 1 base and J gave up 2 bases, with 16 bases separating them. This chain's CDR3 is CATSRGSTWAITDTQYF. The CDR3 nucleotides read TGTGCCACCAGCAGAGGATCAACCTGGGCCATCACAGATACGCAGTATTTT.

This clone was seen a few times. The chain combines TRBV12-2 with TRBJ2-2. TRBV12-2 is flagged as a pseudogene. The CDR3 is 15 amino acids. In DNA form, the CDR3 reads TGTGCAAGTCGCCCGCACGAAACGGGACCCGGGGAGCTGTTTTTT. Translated: CASRPHETGPGELFF.

This clone was counted a few times. The chain uses TRBV4-1 and TRBJ2-5; TRBD2 aligns across 11 bases. V trimming: 5 bases; J trimming: 2 bases; junction bases outside the gene matches: 1. The CDR3 contains 14 residues. Germline V gives CDR1 MGHRA, CDR2 YSYEKL. The CDR3 loop is CASSVAGGQETQYF. The CDR3 bases are TGCGCCAGCAGCGTAGCGGGGGGGCAAGAGACCCAGTACTTC.

The chain links TRBV11-3 to TRBJ1-6; D is uncertain. Germline assignment: CDR1 SGHNT and CDR2 YENEEA. V lost 1 base and J lost 4, with 14 bases in between. The CDR3 extends over 17 amino acids. The CDR3 spells CASSLVSDATYNSPLHF. The CDR3 bases are TGTGCCAGCAGCTTAGTGTCTGATGCAACTTATAATTCACCCCTCCACTTT.

This clone was observed a single time. This sequence joins TRBV30 and TRBJ1-6; possible D gene TRBD1, 5 bases. Between the trimmed V and J ends, which lost 1 base and 7 bases, there was a span of 11 bases. The germline V gene has CDR1 GTSNPN and CDR2 SVGIG (reference sequence). This CDR3 spans 14 amino acids. DNA for the CDR3: TGTGCCTGGAGTGCCGGGACGGAGAATTCACCCCTCCACTTT. Translating gives CAWSAGTENSPLHF.

The J gene is TRBJ1-4, the V gene TRBV5-1; D is possibly TRBD1 (6 bases). The CDR3 is 16 amino acids. V was cut by 4 bases and J by 6 bases, with 19 bases left in between. Germline V lookup: CDR1 SGHRS, CDR2 YFSETQ. The CDR3 sequence is CASSLDRGPPHEKLFF. CDR3 DNA: TGCGCCAGCAGCCTTGATCGGGGGCCACCCCATGAAAAACTGTTTTTT.

J is TRBJ2-3 and V is TRBV10-3, with 9 bases that match TRBD2. With V trimmed by 6 bases and J by 2 bases, 3 bases remained unmatched. The CDR3 is 14 residues long. Per germline, CDR1 ENHRY and CDR2 SYGVKD. The CDR3 DNA follows: TGTGCCATCAGGGGGACTAGCCACACAGATACGCAGTATTTT. It is translated as CAIRGTSHTDTQYF.

This clone was detected only a few times. The V gene is TRBV2, the J gene TRBJ2-1, with D tentatively TRBD2 (5 bases). Germline V CDR1 and CDR2: SNHLY, FYNNEI. The CDR3 has 16 residues. Trimming shortened V by 5 bases and J by 0 bases, and 14 bases separated the two germline ends. The CDR3 sequence: CASSPRRVTSYNEQFF. The CDR3 DNA sequence: TGTGCCAGCAGTCCCCGGCGGGTCACCTCCTACAATGAGCAGTTCTTC.

There are a few counts of this clone. The V gene is TRBV5-4, the J gene TRBJ1-2; 7 bases line up with TRBD1. The V and J ends lost 4 bases and 2 bases, in that order; junction bases with no gene match: 2. Per the germline V gene, CDR1 is SGHNT and CDR2 is YYREEE (reference sequence). This CDR3 spans 13 amino acids. The CDR3 DNA follows: TGTGCCAGCAGCCCGACAGGGAACTATGGCTACACCTTC. Residues: CASSPTGNYGYTF. Full variable domain (rest looked up from reference TRBV5-4 and TRBJ1-2): ETGVTQSPTHLIKTRGQQVTLRCSSQSGHNTVSWYQQALGQGPQFIFQYYREEENGRGNFPPRFSGLQFPNYSSELNVNALELDDSALYLCASSPTGNYGYTFGSGTRLTVV.

This chain connects TRBV7-6 to TRBJ2-5; D is tentatively TRBD1 or TRBD2 (5 bases each). The CDR3 totals 15 residues. Germline V lookup: CDR1 SGHVS, CDR2 FNYEAQ. V gave up 0 bases and J gave up 4 bases, with 12 bases separating them. CDR3 coding DNA: TGTGCCAGCAGCTTAGCGGTGGGACGCGCAGAGACCCAGTACTTC. This sequence encodes CASSLAVGRAETQYF.

This sequence joins TRBV6-6 and TRBJ1-6; the D is unclear. The CDR3 is 15 amino acids. Germline V gene sequence: CDR1 MNHNY, CDR2 SVGAGI (reference sequence). V lost 7 bases and J lost 2, with 12 bases in between. DNA of the CDR3: TGTGCCAGCACCGCTGGGTTTACCTATAATTCACCCCTCCACTTT. Translation: CASTAGFTYNSPLHF.

This chain connects TRBV30 to TRBJ2-7; D call uncertain. Germline CDR1 is GTSNPN and CDR2 is SVGIG (reference sequence). V was clipped by 7 bases and J by 4 bases, with 17 bases between them. The CDR3 totals 13 residues. The CDR3 loop is CASTANTVYEQYF. CDR3 DNA: TGTGCCTCCACTGCGAACACGGTTTACGAGCAGTACTTC.

A few counts support this clone. The chain recombines TRBV7-2 with TRBJ2-5, with D uncertain. Germline V gene sequence: CDR1 SGHTA, CDR2 FQGNSA. V was clipped by 6 bases and J by 5 bases, with 13 bases between them. CDR3 length: 13 residues. This chain's CDR3 is CASRPKVRETQYF. The CDR3 bases are TGTGCCAGCAGACCGAAAGTGCGGGAGACCCAGTACTTC.

This clone was seen a handful of times. The chain is built from TRBV5-6 and TRBJ2-5; a weak D match, TRBD1 (6 bases). The ends were cut back, 2 bases at V and 1 base at J, with 9 bases in the middle. The CDR3 length is 14 residues. Germline values: CDR1 SGHDT, CDR2 YYEEEE. The CDR3 here is CASSFGGLQETQYF. DNA of the CDR3: TGTGCCAGCAGCTTTGGGGGCCTCCAAGAGACCCAGTACTTC.

The V call is TRBV29-1, the J call TRBJ1-5; D is undetermined. The CDR3 loop spans 14 amino acids. V was shortened by 6 bases and J by 3 bases, with 15 bases between the two germline ends. Germline V gene sequence: CDR1 SQVTM, CDR2 ANQGSEA. CDR3 sequence (DNA): TGCAGCGTCCTGACGGGAGTAAACAATCAGCCCCAGCATTTT. Translating gives CSVLTGVNNQPQHF.

The chain is built from TRBV9 and TRBJ2-5, with a tentative D call TRBD2 (6 bases). The CDR3 extends over 16 amino acids. Trimming stripped 2 bases from V and 3 bases from J, with 17 bases between. Germline CDR1 SGDLS, CDR2 YYNGEE. CDR3 sequence: CASSVGPGLREETQYF. The DNA of the CDR3 is TGTGCCAGCAGCGTGGGTCCGGGACTTAGAGAAGAGACCCAGTACTTC.

This clone was counted a single time. One end of the junction fails to match germline, which may point to a read error. The CDR3 DNA is TGTGCTAGCAGCCAGGGGGGGGTCACAGATACGCAGTATTTT. Translated: CASSQGGVTDTQYF. The genes are TRBV7-7 and TRBJ2-3; tentatively, D is TRBD1 or TRBD2 (7 bases each). CDR3 length equals 14 residues. Looked up from germline, CDR1 is SSHAT and CDR2 is FNYEAQ (reference sequence).

The chain couples TRBV19 to TRBJ1-2; 7 bases fit TRBD1. The CDR3 extends over 15 amino acids. Germline V gene sequence: CDR1 LNHDA, CDR2 SQIVND (reference sequence). V trimming: 5 bases; J trimming: 8 bases; junction bases outside the gene matches: 14. The CDR3 sequence: CASSLKGNRGGGYTF. CDR3 bases: TGTGCCAGTAGTCTCAAGGGGAACAGGGGCGGCGGCTACACCTTC.

The sample holds a few counts of this clone. A read error may produce the germline difference seen at one junction end. The V and J genes are TRBV10-3 and TRBJ2-1; 9 nucleotides align to TRBD2. This CDR3 has 15 amino acids. CDR1 is ENHRY and CDR2 is SYGVKD in the germline V gene. The chain's CDR3 is CASSYGGGGTNEQFF. CDR3 DNA: TGTGCCAGCAGTTACGGCGGGGGGGGCACCAATGAGCAGTTCTTC.

The V and J genes are TRBV29-1 and TRBJ1-1; unclear D gene. CDR3 length: 14 residues. Germline-derived CDR1 and CDR2 are SQVTM and ANQGSEA. Trimming took off 2 bases at V and 4 bases at J, with 14 bases between the two ends. CDR3: CSVETSLGSTEAFF. CDR3 in DNA: TGCAGCGTTGAAACTTCTTTGGGGAGCACTGAAGCTTTCTTT.